This passage covers 9 T cell receptor beta chains from one sample sequenced in a study of cytomegalovirus exposure and HLA in healthy donors. Sequencing was performed with immunoSEQ multiplex PCR; in TCRdb, only in-frame clones are kept and a portion is missing. The sample shows approximately 120,000 clones, about nine tenths of them seen only once. The sample taken for sequencing was PBMCs. All receptors come from a woman under 30 in good health and CMV-seronegative.

V is TRBV6-6 and J is TRBJ2-3; unclear D gene. With 6 bases removed from V and 5 bases from J, the gap between germline ends came to 6 bases. The CDR3 is 11 amino acids. The germline gives CDR1 MNHNY, CDR2 SVGAGI (reference sequence). CDR3 sequence (DNA): TGTGCCAGCAGGAGTTTAGATACGCAGTATTTT. This sequence encodes CASRSLDTQYF.

The chain uses TRBV11-2 and TRBJ2-1; TRBD2 agrees at 14 bases. This CDR3 comprises 16 residues. Germline assignment: CDR1 SGHAT and CDR2 FQNNGV. V shed 7 bases, J shed 3 bases, and the junction held 5 bases outside the gene matches. The CDR3 nucleotides are TGTGCCAGCAAAGGACTAGCGGGAGGCCGCTACAATGAGCAGTTCTTC. It translates to CASKGLAGGRYNEQFF. Full variable domain (missing parts from reference TRBV11-2 and TRBJ2-1): EAGVAQSPRYKIIEKRQSVAFWCNPISGHATLYWYQQILGQGPKLLIQFQNNGVVDDSQLPKDRFSAERLKGVDSTLKIQPAKLEDSAVYLCASKGLAGGRYNEQFFGPGTRLTVL.

This chain joins TRBV28 and TRBJ2-5, with 9 bases identical to TRBD2. The CDR3 is made up of 17 amino acids. The germline CDR1 and CDR2 sequences are MDHEN and SYDVKM. V lost 2 bases, J lost 2 bases, and 9 bases stayed unmatched. Here the CDR3 reads CASSLRTSAYLQETQYF. The DNA for the CDR3 is TGTGCCAGCAGTTTAAGGACTAGCGCTTATCTTCAAGAGACCCAGTACTTC.

The rearrangement links TRBV30 to TRBJ1-1; D uncertain. The V end was cut by 4 bases, the J end by 1 base, with 13 bases between. The CDR3 sequence is 14 residues long. Germline V gene sequence: CDR1 GTSNPN, CDR2 SVGIG (reference sequence). CDR3 residues: CAWTETTGNTEAFF. CDR3 coding DNA: TGTGCCTGGACCGAAACTACGGGGAACACTGAAGCTTTCTTT. Variable domain in full (rest from reference TRBV30 and TRBJ1-1): SQTIHQWPATLVQPVGSPLSLECTVEGTSNPNLYWYRQAAGRGLQLLFYSVGIGQISSEVPQNLSASRPQDRQFILSSKKLLLSDSGFYLCAWTETTGNTEAFFGQGTRLTVV.

This chain joins TRBV11-2 and TRBJ2-5, with D perhaps TRBD2 (6 bases). CDR1 SGHAT and CDR2 FQNNGV come from the germline V gene. Trimming removed 3 bases from V and 3 bases from J, with 8 bases in between. This CDR3 is built from 13 residues. The CDR3: CASSFGGKETQYF. The CDR3 region has the DNA TGTGCCAGCAGCTTCGGAGGGAAAGAGACCCAGTACTTC.

The genes are TRBV29-1 and TRBJ2-7; maybe TRBD1 (6 bases). V was pared by 7 bases and J by 2 bases, with 12 bases between. Germline V gene data show CDR1 as SQVTM and CDR2 as ANQGSEA. There are 12 residues in the CDR3. This chain's CDR3 is CSAKDSTYEQYF. DNA for the CDR3: TGCAGCGCAAAGGACAGTACCTACGAGCAGTACTTC.

This chain links TRBV18 with TRBJ2-1, with D maybe TRBD2 (5 bases). Between the trimmed V and J ends, which lost 5 bases and 7 bases, there was a span of 9 bases. CDR3 length: 12 amino acids. CDR1 is KGHSH and CDR2 is LQKENI in the germline V gene. This chain's CDR3 is CASSYGDNEQFF. In nucleotides, the CDR3 is TGTGCCAGCTCATACGGGGATAATGAGCAGTTCTTC.

The chain is built from TRBV15 and TRBJ1-2, with D perhaps TRBD1 (6 bases). The ends were cut back, 3 bases at V and 0 bases at J, with 14 bases in the middle. CDR3 length equals 16 residues. Germline V CDR1 and CDR2: LNHNV, YYDKDF (reference sequence). CDR3 sequence (DNA): TGTGCCACCAGCAGGGGCCGCGAGGGGGCTAACTATGGCTACACCTTC. It is translated as CATSRGREGANYGYTF.

The rearrangement links TRBV6-5 to TRBJ2-5, with 7 nucleotides matching TRBD1. This CDR3 region has 16 residues. Losses at the gene ends were 0 bases for V and 5 bases for J; bases not matched to a gene: 9. Germline V CDR1 and CDR2: MNHEY, SVGAGI. The CDR3 DNA follows: TGTGCCAGCAGTTACTCCCGAACAGGGGTTTACGAGACCCAGTACTTC. Protein sequence: CASSYSRTGVYETQYF.